This T cell receptor beta chain derives from a study of blood T cell repertoires in COVID-19. Study-wide context: Collection of acute and convalescent COVID-19 samples took place in the United States, Italy and Spain.

Methods used by the authors: Amplification with reference gene primers provided the estimates of nucleated cell counts. The data were produced by immunoSEQ multiplex PCR, yet TCRdb's version contains in-frame clones alone and is incomplete. Clonal size and the V and J genes are those of that table, whereas D and trimming came from the DNA. Of approximately 140,000 clones detected, about 85% appear once; the ten largest clones hold roughly two fifths. The junction had 7 bases not matched to a gene; V was cut back by 3 bases and J by 0 bases. CDR1 and CDR2 from the germline V gene are LGHNA and YSLEER. The CDR3 consists of 16 residues.

The material sequenced was peripheral blood. V and J are TRBV4-3 and TRBJ1-2; 7 bases fit TRBD1. This clonotype was sampled from a human donor in a cohort sampled during active COVID-19. The CDR3 sequence: CASSQGGQVANYGYTF. DNA for the CDR3: TGCGCCAGCAGCCAGGGAGGACAGGTCGCTAACTATGGCTACACCTTC.